The 13 T cell receptor beta chains in this list originate from one sample, sequenced in a study of somatic mutations in cytotoxic T cells in rheumatoid arthritis. Generated by immunoSEQ multiplex PCR, the TCRdb table keeps only in-frame clones and is missing some. The sample consists of roughly 19,000 clones, 85% to 90% of them appearing once. The sample was CD8+ T cells sorted from blood. These receptors were collected from a woman aged 50 to 60 in good health.

This clone was seen only a few times. The rearrangement uses TRBV9 and TRBJ1-1, with TRBD1 as a possible D gene (5 bases). V dropped 4 bases and J dropped 8 bases, with 9 bases sitting between them. The germline V gene has CDR1 SGDLS and CDR2 YYNGEE. This CDR3 is built from 11 residues. DNA for the CDR3: TGTGCCAGCAGCCCTCAGGGCGAAGCTTTCTTT. Its translation: CASSPQGEAFF.

The chain is built from TRBV4-1 and TRBJ2-3; D tentatively reads TRBD1 or TRBD2 (5 bases each). The V gene lost 4 bases and the J gene lost 6 bases, with 20 bases spanning the gap. CDR1 is MGHRA and CDR2 is YSYEKL in the germline V gene. The CDR3 is 16 residues long. Here the CDR3 DNA reads TGCGCCAGCAGCCCCCAAACTGTGTGGGGACCTGATACGCAGTATTTT. Its translation is CASSPQTVWGPDTQYF.

The chain joins TRBV5-1 to TRBJ2-1, with D possibly TRBD1 on 6 matching bases. This CDR3 is 16 amino acids long. Germline-derived CDR1 and CDR2 are SGHRS and YFSETQ. The V gene lost 0 bases and the J gene lost 0 bases, with 10 bases spanning the gap. The CDR3 DNA reads as TGCGCCAGCAGCTTGGTAATGGGGGCCTCCTACAATGAGCAGTTCTTC. It codes for CASSLVMGASYNEQFF.

The chain joins TRBV2 to TRBJ1-5; D is ambiguous. This CDR3 has 12 amino acids. Germline CDR1 SNHLY, CDR2 FYNNEI. The V gene lost 4 bases and the J gene lost 3 bases, with 4 bases spanning the gap. DNA of the CDR3: TGTGCCAGCAGTGTGAACAATCAGCCCCAGCATTTT. Its protein is CASSVNNQPQHF.

This chain links TRBV11-1 with TRBJ1-5; D is ambiguous. This CDR3 is built from 13 residues. In germline, CDR1 is SGHAT, CDR2 FQDESV (reference sequence). V was cut by 1 base and J by 5 bases, with 6 bases left in between. The CDR3 loop is CASSLVPDQPQHF. Here the CDR3 DNA reads TGTGCCAGCAGCTTAGTTCCGGATCAGCCCCAGCATTTT.

The chain carries TRBV11-2 and TRBJ2-1; no definite D call. Germline V gene lookup returns CDR1 SGHAT and CDR2 FQNNGV. The CDR3 covers 15 residues. With 4 bases removed from V and 3 bases from J, the gap between germline ends came to 13 bases. CDR3 nucleotides: TGTGCCAGCAGCTCAAGCGACGGATACTACAATGAGCAGTTCTTC. Protein product: CASSSSDGYYNEQFF.

The chain joins TRBV4-1 to TRBJ1-3; D ambiguous. Germline CDR1 is MGHRA and CDR2 is YSYEKL. V lost 0 bases and J 0 bases, leaving 6 bases between the germline ends. This CDR3 has 15 residues. CDR3 protein: CASSQDQFSGNTIYF. CDR3 sequence (DNA): TGCGCCAGCAGCCAAGATCAATTCTCTGGAAACACCATATATTTT.

The chain has TRBV9 and TRBJ2-3; 7 nucleotides agree with TRBD1. V shed 4 bases, J shed 1 base, and the junction held 15 bases outside the gene matches. Germline V gene lookup returns CDR1 SGDLS and CDR2 YYNGEE. The CDR3 is 18 amino acids. The CDR3 loop reads CASSSSWSLGTGTDTQYF. Written as DNA, the CDR3 is TGTGCCAGCAGCTCTTCATGGAGCCTTGGGACAGGCACAGATACGCAGTATTTT.

This rearrangement joins TRBV10-3 to TRBJ2-5; 11 bases line up with TRBD2. The CDR3 runs 18 residues. CDR1 is ENHRY, CDR2 SYGVKD, per germline. The V and J ends lost 7 bases and 2 bases, in that order; junction bases with no gene match: 15. The CDR3 DNA sequence: TGTGCCATCATCGTTCCATTAGCGGGGGGGCCAATTCAAGAGACCCAGTACTTC. It codes for CAIIVPLAGGPIQETQYF.

This chain's CDR3 is CASSERRWGGTDTQYF. The CDR3 region has the DNA TGTGCCAGCAGTGAACGCAGGTGGGGGGGCACAGATACGCAGTATTTT. This chain uses TRBV6-1 with TRBJ2-3; D is possibly TRBD2 (6 bases). The V end was cut by 2 bases, the J end by 1 base, with 13 bases between. This CDR3 comprises 16 residues. The germline V gene encodes CDR1 MNHNS and CDR2 SASEGT.

This rearrangement joins TRBV6-1 to TRBJ1-2; tentative D call: TRBD1 (5 bases). Looked up from germline, CDR1 is MNHNS and CDR2 is SASEGT. The CDR3 is 17 amino acids. Trimming left V 2 bases short and J 4 bases short, with 20 bases between. For the CDR3, the DNA is TGTGCCAGCAGTGAACGTCCCAGGGATCCGGGCAGCTATGGCTACACCTTC. It encodes CASSERPRDPGSYGYTF.

The chain combines TRBV6-5 with TRBJ2-7; D is uncertain. The CDR3 totals 14 residues. Between the trimmed V and J ends, which lost 2 bases and 2 bases, there was a span of 10 bases. CDR1 and CDR2 from the germline V gene are MNHEY and SVGAGI. For the CDR3, the DNA is TGTGCCAGCAGTTACGGGCAGCTTGCCTACGAGCAGTACTTC. Its protein is CASSYGQLAYEQYF.

V usage is TRBV19 and J usage is TRBJ1-1; 8 nucleotides align to TRBD1. CDR1 LNHDA and CDR2 SQIVND come from the germline V gene (reference sequence). The CDR3 covers 15 residues. V lost 6 bases, J lost 3 bases, and 9 bases stayed unmatched. CDR3 DNA: TGTGCCAGTAGAGACGGACAGGGCGGGCACACTGAAGCTTTCTTT. Protein sequence: CASRDGQGGHTEAFF.